Listed below are T cell receptor beta chains from one sample, sequenced in a study of identical twins' blood T cells. TCRdb analysed the 5' RACE reads with MiXCR anew, one entry per CDR3 protein. This table has a few hundred thousand distinct CDR3 sequences, over 25% appearing once. The sequenced material came from PBMCs. The receptor set was obtained from a woman aged 18-55 years in good health. The CDR3 runs from the conserved cysteine through the conserved F or W. Each record gives: J gene, clone size, D gene, CDR3 length, V gene, CDR3 DNA, CDR3 protein. The D gene is left open where the match is weak. Clone size appears in some rows only: once, few, many, or a class for an expanded clone.

j_gene: TRBJ1-5
abundance: NA
d_gene: NA
len: 13
v_gene: TRBV19
CDR3nt: TGTGCCAGTAGTACAGGGGTGCGTCAGCCCCAGCATTTT
CDR3aa: CASSTGVRQPQHF

j_gene: TRBJ2-2
abundance: NA
d_gene: NA
len: 11
v_gene: TRBV7-2
CDR3nt: TGTGCCAGCAGCTTAGTGTCGGAGCTGTTTTTT
CDR3aa: CASSLVSELFF

j_gene: TRBJ2-2
abundance: few
d_gene: NA
len: 14
v_gene: TRBV20-1
CDR3nt: TGCAGTGCCACGGGCGGCGCGAACACCGGGGAGCTGTTTTTT
CDR3aa: CSATGGANTGELFF

j_gene: TRBJ2-1
abundance: NA
d_gene: NA
len: 11
v_gene: TRBV20-1
CDR3nt: TGCAGTGCTCCGGAAGGGGGTGAGCAGTTCTTC
CDR3aa: CSAPEGGEQFF

j_gene: TRBJ2-1
abundance: NA
d_gene: NA
len: 16
v_gene: TRBV25-1
CDR3nt: TGTGCCAGCAGTGAATTATCCCTAGACAGTGACAATGAGCAGTTCTTC
CDR3aa: CASSELSLDSDNEQFF

j_gene: TRBJ2-7
abundance: few
d_gene: TRBD2
len: 13
v_gene: TRBV20-1
CDR3nt: TGCAGTGCCCGGGGGGTAGACTCCTACGAGCAGTACTTC
CDR3aa: CSARGVDSYEQYF

j_gene: TRBJ1-1
abundance: NA
d_gene: NA
len: 15
v_gene: TRBV5-1
CDR3nt: TGCACCAGCAGCTTATCGGACAGCGGGGACACTGAAGCTTTCTTT
CDR3aa: CTSSLSDSGDTEAFF

j_gene: TRBJ1-5
abundance: NA
d_gene: NA
len: 14
v_gene: TRBV2
CDR3nt: TGTGCCAGCAGTGAATATAGGGTAAATCAGCCCCAGCATTTT
CDR3aa: CASSEYRVNQPQHF

j_gene: TRBJ2-3
abundance: NA
d_gene: NA
len: 12
v_gene: TRBV5-1
CDR3nt: TGCGCCAGCAGCTTCCCTAGCGATACGCAGTATTTT
CDR3aa: CASSFPSDTQYF

j_gene: TRBJ2-1
abundance: NA
d_gene: NA
len: 16
v_gene: TRBV13
CDR3nt: TGTGCCAGCAGCTTACGGAGACCGGGCACCTTCAATGAGCAGTTCTTC
CDR3aa: CASSLRRPGTFNEQFF

j_gene: TRBJ1-2
abundance: NA
d_gene: NA
len: 14
v_gene: TRBV5-1
CDR3nt: TGCGCCAGCAGCTTGGGACAGAGCTCCTATGGCTACACCTTC
CDR3aa: CASSLGQSSYGYTF

j_gene: TRBJ2-3
abundance: NA
d_gene: TRBD2
len: 16
v_gene: TRBV24-1
CDR3nt: TGTGCCACCGGTGATTCGACTAGCGGGATTGGGGATACGCAGTATTTT
CDR3aa: CATGDSTSGIGDTQYF

j_gene: TRBJ2-1
abundance: NA
d_gene: NA
len: 15
v_gene: TRBV12-5
CDR3nt: TGTGCTAGTGGTTTGATTCTAGGGGCTGACAATGAGCAGTTCTTC
CDR3aa: CASGLILGADNEQFF

j_gene: TRBJ1-3
abundance: NA
d_gene: TRBD1
len: 15
v_gene: TRBV6-6
CDR3nt: TGTGCCAGCAGTTACTCGGGACAGGGGAGAAACACCATATATTTT
CDR3aa: CASSYSGQGRNTIYF

j_gene: TRBJ2-2
abundance: many
d_gene: NA
len: 16
v_gene: TRBV20-1
CDR3nt: TGCAGTGCTAGACCCTTGGGGCAGGACATGACCGGGGAGCTGTTTTTT
CDR3aa: CSARPLGQDMTGELFF

j_gene: TRBJ1-4
abundance: few
d_gene: NA
len: 16
v_gene: TRBV21-1
CDR3nt: TGTGCCAGCAGCGGGGACAGTTTCGGGTTTGGAGAAAAACTGTTTTTT
CDR3aa: CASSGDSFGFGEKLFF

j_gene: TRBJ1-2
abundance: few
d_gene: NA
len: 11
v_gene: TRBV2
CDR3nt: TGTGCCGCCACGGGGGACTATGGCTACACCTTC
CDR3aa: CAATGDYGYTF

j_gene: TRBJ2-2
abundance: NA
d_gene: NA
len: 11
v_gene: TRBV20-1
CDR3nt: TGCAGTGCTACTAGGACCGGGGAGCTGTTTTTT
CDR3aa: CSATRTGELFF

j_gene: TRBJ1-4
abundance: NA
d_gene: NA
len: 12
v_gene: TRBV14
CDR3nt: TGTGCCAGCAGCCAAAGCGGTGAAAAACTGTTTTTT
CDR3aa: CASSQSGEKLFF

j_gene: TRBJ1-4
abundance: NA
d_gene: NA
len: 14
v_gene: TRBV7-9
CDR3nt: TGTGCCAGCAGCCAGGGATCTGGAGGCGAAAAACTGTTTTTT
CDR3aa: CASSQGSGGEKLFF

j_gene: TRBJ2-5
abundance: few
d_gene: TRBD1
len: 15
v_gene: TRBV20-1
CDR3nt: TGCAGTGCTAGAGATATACAGGGACAGGGGGAGACCCAGTACTTC
CDR3aa: CSARDIQGQGETQYF

j_gene: TRBJ2-2
abundance: NA
d_gene: NA
len: 15
v_gene: TRBV6-2/TRBV6-3
CDR3nt: TGTGCCAGCAGTTACCGAGACAGATACACCGGGGAGCTGTTTTTT
CDR3aa: CASSYRDRYTGELFF

j_gene: TRBJ2-7
abundance: NA
d_gene: NA
len: 9
v_gene: TRBV29-1
CDR3nt: TGCAGCGATCGCTACGAGCAGTACTTC
CDR3aa: CSDRYEQYF

j_gene: TRBJ1-1
abundance: NA
d_gene: NA
len: 13
v_gene: TRBV5-1
CDR3nt: TGCGCCAGCCGGGGGGGTGTGAACACTGAAGCTTTCTTT
CDR3aa: CASRGGVNTEAFF

j_gene: TRBJ2-7
abundance: NA
d_gene: NA
len: 11
v_gene: TRBV29-1
CDR3nt: TGCAGCGTCCGCGGGACCTCGGAGCAGTACTTC
CDR3aa: CSVRGTSEQYF

j_gene: TRBJ2-7
abundance: many
d_gene: NA
len: 14
v_gene: TRBV7-8
CDR3nt: TGTGCCAGCAGCCTCCGGGACTTGACCTACGAGCAGTACTTC
CDR3aa: CASSLRDLTYEQYF

j_gene: TRBJ1-2
abundance: NA
d_gene: NA
len: 13
v_gene: TRBV15
CDR3nt: TGTGCCACCCGGGACACAGTAAACTATGGCTACACCTTC
CDR3aa: CATRDTVNYGYTF

j_gene: TRBJ1-5
abundance: few
d_gene: NA
len: 13
v_gene: TRBV4-2
CDR3nt: TGTGCCAGCAGCCAAGAACCTTTGGGAGCACAGCATTTT
CDR3aa: CASSQEPLGAQHF

j_gene: TRBJ2-3
abundance: NA
d_gene: TRBD2
len: 15
v_gene: TRBV6-5
CDR3nt: TGTGCCAGCAAGGGGAGGGCGTCCGTGGGGGATACGCAGTATTTT
CDR3aa: CASKGRASVGDTQYF

j_gene: TRBJ2-3
abundance: NA
d_gene: NA
len: 16
v_gene: TRBV28
CDR3nt: TGTGCCAGCAGTTCCCTTAGCAGGAGCAGGACAGATACGCAGTATTTT
CDR3aa: CASSSLSRSRTDTQYF

j_gene: TRBJ2-7
abundance: few
d_gene: NA
len: 14
v_gene: TRBV5-1
CDR3nt: TGCGCCAGCAGCTTGGGGACGAGCGCCAACGAGCAGTACTTC
CDR3aa: CASSLGTSANEQYF

j_gene: TRBJ1-1
abundance: few
d_gene: NA
len: 12
v_gene: TRBV29-1
CDR3nt: TGCAGCGGCAGGGGATGGGACACTGAAGCTTTCTTT
CDR3aa: CSGRGWDTEAFF

j_gene: TRBJ1-1
abundance: NA
d_gene: NA
len: 14
v_gene: TRBV20-1
CDR3nt: TGCAGTGCCGTCCGCGGGGACGGTAGGTTTGAAGCTTTCTTT
CDR3aa: CSAVRGDGRFEAFF

j_gene: TRBJ2-1
abundance: many
d_gene: TRBD2
len: 15
v_gene: TRBV6-4
CDR3nt: TGTGCCAGCAGTGTGGGACTAGCGGGGAACAATGAGCAGTTCTTC
CDR3aa: CASSVGLAGNNEQFF

j_gene: TRBJ1-5
abundance: NA
d_gene: NA
len: 12
v_gene: TRBV6-5
CDR3nt: TGTGCCAGCAGTCCACCTGAACAGCCCCAGCATTTT
CDR3aa: CASSPPEQPQHF

j_gene: TRBJ2-2
abundance: NA
d_gene: NA
len: 15
v_gene: TRBV19
CDR3nt: TGTGCCAGTAGTATCCGTCTAGAGAACACCGGGGAGCTGTTTTTT
CDR3aa: CASSIRLENTGELFF

j_gene: TRBJ1-5
abundance: few
d_gene: NA
len: 12
v_gene: TRBV20-1
CDR3nt: TGCAGTGCTACGGACAGCGATCAGCCCCAGCATTTT
CDR3aa: CSATDSDQPQHF

j_gene: TRBJ1-1
abundance: NA
d_gene: NA
len: 16
v_gene: TRBV15
CDR3nt: TGTGCCACCAGCGAGAGCGGAGACTCTCCGAACACTGAAGCTTTCTTT
CDR3aa: CATSESGDSPNTEAFF

j_gene: TRBJ1-2
abundance: few
d_gene: NA
len: 11
v_gene: TRBV7-9
CDR3nt: TGTGCCAGCAGCTCATACAGGGATTACACCTTC
CDR3aa: CASSSYRDYTF

j_gene: TRBJ1-3
abundance: NA
d_gene: NA
len: 14
v_gene: TRBV20-1
CDR3nt: TGCAGTGCTGGAGACAGACGCTCTGGAAACACCATATATTTT
CDR3aa: CSAGDRRSGNTIYF

j_gene: TRBJ2-3
abundance: few
d_gene: TRBD2
len: 16
v_gene: TRBV18
CDR3nt: TGTGCCAGCTCACCATTGCCTAGCGGGGCTGGAGATACGCAGTATTTT
CDR3aa: CASSPLPSGAGDTQYF

j_gene: TRBJ2-1
abundance: few
d_gene: TRBD1
len: 15
v_gene: TRBV10-3
CDR3nt: TGTGCCATCAGTACCCAGGGGGCTTCCTACAATGAGCAGTTCTTC
CDR3aa: CAISTQGASYNEQFF

j_gene: TRBJ1-2
abundance: few
d_gene: TRBD1
len: 12
v_gene: TRBV7-3
CDR3nt: TGTGCCAGCAGCCCCCGACAGGGTGGCTACACCTTC
CDR3aa: CASSPRQGGYTF

j_gene: TRBJ1-3
abundance: few
d_gene: NA
len: 13
v_gene: TRBV2
CDR3nt: TGTGCCAGCAGTGGACAAACCCCAAACACCATATATTTT
CDR3aa: CASSGQTPNTIYF

j_gene: TRBJ2-3
abundance: few
d_gene: TRBD2
len: 14
v_gene: TRBV20-1
CDR3nt: TGCAGTGCTAGAATGGGACTAGCGGGAGCTACGCAGTATTTT
CDR3aa: CSARMGLAGATQYF

j_gene: TRBJ1-1
abundance: NA
d_gene: TRBD1
len: 13
v_gene: TRBV20-1
CDR3nt: TGCAGTGCCCGTCGGACAGGGATCACTGAAGCTTTCTTT
CDR3aa: CSARRTGITEAFF

j_gene: TRBJ2-3
abundance: few
d_gene: NA
len: 15
v_gene: TRBV3-1
CDR3nt: TGTGCCAGCAGAACCGGGCCCATGGAGACAGATACGCAGTATTTT
CDR3aa: CASRTGPMETDTQYF

j_gene: TRBJ2-2
abundance: NA
d_gene: TRBD2
len: 17
v_gene: TRBV12-3/TRBV12-4
CDR3nt: TGTGCCAGCAGTCAGGGACTAGCGGGAGTCAACACCGGGGAGCTGTTTTTT
CDR3aa: CASSQGLAGVNTGELFF

j_gene: TRBJ2-1
abundance: NA
d_gene: NA
len: 15
v_gene: TRBV27
CDR3nt: TGTGCCAGCAGGGTGATGGGTAGACCTTACAATGAGCAGTTCTTC
CDR3aa: CASRVMGRPYNEQFF

j_gene: TRBJ1-2
abundance: NA
d_gene: NA
len: 12
v_gene: TRBV20-1
CDR3nt: TGCAGTGCTCCGGACGTAAACTATGGCTGCACCTTC
CDR3aa: CSAPDVNYGCTF

j_gene: TRBJ1-2
abundance: NA
d_gene: NA
len: 15
v_gene: TRBV18
CDR3nt: TGTGCCAGCTCACCAACACAGGAGACTAACTATGGCTACACCTTC
CDR3aa: CASSPTQETNYGYTF

j_gene: TRBJ2-1
abundance: NA
d_gene: TRBD2
len: 17
v_gene: TRBV9
CDR3nt: TGTGCCAGCAGCGTAGGGCCACTAGCGGGAGGTGGCAATGAGCAGTTCTTC
CDR3aa: CASSVGPLAGGGNEQFF

j_gene: TRBJ2-6
abundance: NA
d_gene: NA
len: 13
v_gene: TRBV29-1
CDR3nt: TGCAGCGTTTTCGGCTCTGGGGCCAACGTCCTGACTTTC
CDR3aa: CSVFGSGANVLTF

j_gene: TRBJ2-2
abundance: NA
d_gene: NA
len: 13
v_gene: TRBV3-1
CDR3nt: TGTGCCAGCAGCCACAGGGATCCCGGGGAGCTGTTTTTT
CDR3aa: CASSHRDPGELFF

j_gene: TRBJ1-4
abundance: NA
d_gene: NA
len: 12
v_gene: TRBV29-1
CDR3nt: TGCAGCGTTATGGCGAATAATGAAAAACTGTTTTTT
CDR3aa: CSVMANNEKLFF

j_gene: TRBJ2-1
abundance: few
d_gene: NA
len: 11
v_gene: TRBV10-3
CDR3nt: TGTGCCGCCGGTCCCTACAATGAGCAGTTCTTC
CDR3aa: CAAGPYNEQFF

j_gene: TRBJ2-7
abundance: once
d_gene: NA
len: 14
v_gene: TRBV20-1
CDR3nt: TGCAGTGCTAGAGATCTCGGGGCGTACTACGAGCAGTACTTC
CDR3aa: CSARDLGAYYEQYF

j_gene: TRBJ1-1
abundance: NA
d_gene: TRBD1
len: 12
v_gene: TRBV5-1
CDR3nt: TGCGCCAGCAGTACCGGGACAGGGACTACTTTCTTT
CDR3aa: CASSTGTGTTFF

j_gene: TRBJ1-5
abundance: few
d_gene: NA
len: 14
v_gene: TRBV10-3
CDR3nt: TGTGCCATCAGCCCGACGGATAGCAATCAGCCCCAGCATTTT
CDR3aa: CAISPTDSNQPQHF